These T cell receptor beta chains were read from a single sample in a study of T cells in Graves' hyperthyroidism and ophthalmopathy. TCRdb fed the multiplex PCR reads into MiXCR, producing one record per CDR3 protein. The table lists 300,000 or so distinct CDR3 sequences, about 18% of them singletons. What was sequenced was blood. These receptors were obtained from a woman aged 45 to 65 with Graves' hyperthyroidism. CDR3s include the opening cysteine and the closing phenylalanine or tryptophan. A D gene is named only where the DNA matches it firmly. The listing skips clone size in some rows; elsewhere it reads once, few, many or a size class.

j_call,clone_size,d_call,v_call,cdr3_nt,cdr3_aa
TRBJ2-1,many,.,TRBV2,TGTGCCAGCAGCACTCTTGAGGGTTCGGGACTCCAATACAATGAGCAGTTCTTC,CASSTLEGSGLQYNEQFF
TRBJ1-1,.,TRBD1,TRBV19,TGTGCCAGTTCCCTCCGCGGGACAGGGTCCATGAACACTGAAGCTTTCTTT,CASSLRGTGSMNTEAFF
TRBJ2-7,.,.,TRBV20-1,TGCAGTGCTAGGCACTACGAGCAGTACTTC,CSARHYEQYF
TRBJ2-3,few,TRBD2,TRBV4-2,TGTGCCAGCAGCGACGCCGGGGCGGGGGGCACAGATACGCAGTATTTT,CASSDAGAGGTDTQYF
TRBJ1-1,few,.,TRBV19,TGTGCCAGTAGTATCCCTGAACTAGACACTGAAGCTTTCTTT,CASSIPELDTEAFF
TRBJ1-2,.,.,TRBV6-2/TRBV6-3,TGTGCCAGCAGTTACCCACTCGACAGTTATGGCTACACCTTC,CASSYPLDSYGYTF
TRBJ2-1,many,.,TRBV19,TGTGCCAGTAGTGGCAATGAGCAGTTCTTC,CASSGNEQFF
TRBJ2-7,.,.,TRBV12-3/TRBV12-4,TGTGCCAGCACAGCGGGCGCTTCCTACAATGAGCAGTACTTC,CASTAGASYNEQYF
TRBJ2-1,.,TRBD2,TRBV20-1,TGCAGTGCTAGAGATCCCGGGGGGCGGGGGGGATATTCCTACAATGAGCAGTTCTTC,CSARDPGGRGGYSYNEQFF
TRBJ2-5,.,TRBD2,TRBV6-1,TGTGCCACTAGACTAGCGGTCCAAGAGACCCAGTACTTC,CATRLAVQETQYF
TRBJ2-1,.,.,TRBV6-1,TGTGCCGGATTGGGGACTGACAATGAGCAGTTCTTC,CAGLGTDNEQFF
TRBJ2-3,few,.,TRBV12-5,TGTGCTAGTGGTTTTGGGACACAGAGCACAGATACGCAGTATTTT,CASGFGTQSTDTQYF
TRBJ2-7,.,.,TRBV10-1,TGCGCCAGCAGTGACGTGACCTACGAGCAGTACTTC,CASSDVTYEQYF
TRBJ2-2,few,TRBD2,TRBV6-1,TGTGCCAGCACCGGACTAGCGGGGGACACCGGGGAGCTGTTTTTT,CASTGLAGDTGELFF
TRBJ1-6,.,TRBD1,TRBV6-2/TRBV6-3,TGTGCCAGCAGCACCGGGACAGATAATTCACCCCTCCACTTT,CASSTGTDNSPLHF
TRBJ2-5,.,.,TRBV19,TGTGCCAGTAGTATAGGACAGAAAGAGACCCAGTACTTC,CASSIGQKETQYF
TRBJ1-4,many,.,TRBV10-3,TGTGCCATCAATAGAGTGAAAAATGAAAAACTGTTTTTT,CAINRVKNEKLFF
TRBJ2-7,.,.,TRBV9,TGTGCCAGCAGCGTAGGTTCAGGGTTTTCCTACGAGCAGTACTTC,CASSVGSGFSYEQYF
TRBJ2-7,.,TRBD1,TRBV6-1,TGTGCCAGCAGTTCCGGGACAGACTACTACGAGCAGTACTTC,CASSSGTDYYEQYF
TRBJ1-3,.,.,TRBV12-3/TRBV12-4,TGTGCCAGCAGTTTCACAGCTGGAAACACCATATATTTT,CASSFTAGNTIYF
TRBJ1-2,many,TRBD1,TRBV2,TGTGCCAGCAAAGGGACAGGAAACTATGGCTACACCTTC,CASKGTGNYGYTF
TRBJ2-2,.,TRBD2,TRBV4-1,TGCGCCAGCAGCCAAGATGTAGCGGGAGGGAACACCGGGGAGCTGTTTTTT,CASSQDVAGGNTGELFF
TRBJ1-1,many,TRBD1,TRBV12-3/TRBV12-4,TGTGCCAGCAGTTTCCTCTTTCTAGGGGGCGGGACTGAAGCTTTCTTT,CASSFLFLGGGTEAFF